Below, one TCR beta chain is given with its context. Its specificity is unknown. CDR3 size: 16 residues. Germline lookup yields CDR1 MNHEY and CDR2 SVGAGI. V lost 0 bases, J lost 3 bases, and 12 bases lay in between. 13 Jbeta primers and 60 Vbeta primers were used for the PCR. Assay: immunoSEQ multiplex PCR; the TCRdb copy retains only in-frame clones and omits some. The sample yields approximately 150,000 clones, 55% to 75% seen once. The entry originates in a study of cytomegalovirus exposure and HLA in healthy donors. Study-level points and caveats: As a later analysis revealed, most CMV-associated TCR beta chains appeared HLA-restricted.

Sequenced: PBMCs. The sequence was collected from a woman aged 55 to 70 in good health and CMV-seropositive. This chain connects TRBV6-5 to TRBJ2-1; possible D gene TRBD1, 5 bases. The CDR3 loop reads CASSYSIGAVYNEQFF. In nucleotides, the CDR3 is TGTGCCAGCAGTTACTCTATAGGGGCCGTCTACAATGAGCAGTTCTTC.